Each of the 16 T cell receptor beta chains below was sequenced from the same sample in a study of cytomegalovirus exposure and HLA in healthy donors. The PCR employed 60 Vbeta primers together with 13 Jbeta primers. The repertoire was sequenced with immunoSEQ multiplex PCR; TCRdb's copy has only in-frame clones and lacks some. This listing includes under 200,000 clones. The sequenced material came from PBMCs. The receptor set was obtained from a woman aged 18-29 years in good health and CMV-seropositive.

The rearrangement uses TRBV18 and TRBJ1-4; a possible D gene is TRBD1 (6 bases). Germline lookup yields CDR1 KGHSH and CDR2 LQKENI. V lost 4 bases to trimming and J lost 7 bases, with 16 bases between them. This CDR3 has 15 amino acids. The chain's CDR3 is CASSLPPGAGEKLFF. CDR3 nucleotide sequence: TGTGCCAGCTCACTTCCCCCAGGGGCCGGTGAAAAACTGTTTTTT.

V gene TRBV7-8 combines with J gene TRBJ2-7; TRBD2 aligns across 15 bases. Germline values: CDR1 SGHVS, CDR2 FQNEAQ. Losses at the gene ends were 4 bases for V and 3 bases for J; bases not matched to a gene: 7. The CDR3 consists of 17 residues. CDR3 loop: CASSSGTSGGILYEQYF. In nucleotides, the CDR3 is TGTGCCAGCAGCTCTGGGACTAGCGGGGGGATCCTCTACGAGCAGTACTTC.

The V call is TRBV2, the J call TRBJ1-2; D perhaps matches TRBD1 (6 bases). V was trimmed by 4 bases and J by 8 bases, leaving 11 bases between them. Germline loops: CDR1 SNHLY, CDR2 FYNNEI. This CDR3 region has 12 residues. The CDR3 loop reads CASSGAGEGYTF. In DNA form, the CDR3 reads TGTGCCAGCAGTGGGGCAGGGGAAGGCTACACCTTC.

The chain has TRBV30 and TRBJ2-7, with TRBD1 matching over 11 bases. The CDR3 covers 14 residues. The germline V gene has CDR1 GTSNPN and CDR2 SVGIG (reference sequence). Trimming at V came to 3 bases and at J to 4 bases, leaving 5 bases not matched to a gene. DNA for the CDR3: TGTGCCTGGAGAACCGGGACAGGGGGTTACGAGCAGTACTTC. Protein: CAWRTGTGGYEQYF.

This chain's CDR3 is CAWSGGGPYEQYF. In DNA form, the CDR3 reads TGTGCCTGGAGTGGGGGGGGGCCCTACGAGCAGTACTTC. The chain recombines TRBV30 with TRBJ2-7, with D perhaps matching TRBD2 (7 bases). In germline, CDR1 is GTSNPN, CDR2 SVGIG (reference sequence). The CDR3 is 13 amino acids. Trimming took 1 base from V and 2 from J, leaving 9 bases between them.

J is TRBJ2-1 and V is TRBV11-3; 8 bases line up with TRBD1. The CDR3 loop spans 16 amino acids. Per the germline V gene, CDR1 is SGHNT and CDR2 is YENEEA. V dropped 5 bases and J dropped 4; count of bases not matched to a gene: 10. The CDR3, as DNA: TGTGCCAGCAGCCCGTTACGCAGGGGGCAGTACAATGAGCAGTTCTTC. It codes for CASSPLRRGQYNEQFF.

The V gene is TRBV18, the J gene TRBJ2-5; perhaps TRBD1 as D (6 bases). Trimming stripped 3 bases from V and 5 bases from J, with 13 bases between. Germline CDR1 and CDR2: KGHSH and LQKENI. The CDR3 runs 14 residues. DNA for the CDR3: TGTGCCAGCTCACCGACTGTCCAGGGGGAGACCCAGTACTTC. Its translation: CASSPTVQGETQYF.

The chain combines TRBV5-8 with TRBJ1-3, with 10 nucleotides matching TRBD1. The V segment lost 4 bases and the J segment 8 bases; nucleotides outside the gene matches: 9. The germline gives CDR1 SGHTS, CDR2 YDEGEE. The CDR3 sequence is 15 residues long. CDR3 amino acids: CASSPVGTGVYTIYF. CDR3 sequence (DNA): TGTGCCAGCAGCCCCGTCGGGACAGGGGTATACACCATATATTTT.

The chain is built from TRBV5-1 and TRBJ2-7; TRBD1 matches 9 bases. Germline CDR1 reads SGHRS; CDR2 reads YFSETQ. This CDR3 spans 15 amino acids. V was clipped by 4 bases and J by 3 bases; unmatched bases: 8. The CDR3 sequence: CASSGGTGQGYEQYF. Here the CDR3 DNA reads TGCGCCAGCAGCGGCGGGACAGGGCAAGGCTACGAGCAGTACTTC.

The gene calls are TRBV7-9 and TRBJ1-1, with 8 bases lining up with TRBD1. The CDR3 runs to 17 residues. V gave up 5 bases and J gave up 1 base; unmatched junction bases: 12. Germline lookup yields CDR1 SEHNR and CDR2 FQNEAQ (reference sequence). The CDR3 here is CASSALAGDRRNTEAFF. The DNA of the CDR3 is TGTGCCAGCAGCGCCCTAGCAGGGGACAGGAGGAACACTGAAGCTTTCTTT. The whole variable domain, remainder taken from reference TRBV7-9 and TRBJ1-1, is DTGVSQNPRHKITKRGQNVTFRCDPISEHNRLYWYRQTLGQGPEFLTYFQNEAQLEKSRLLSDRFSAERPKGSFSTLEIQRTEQGDSAMYLCASSALAGDRRNTEAFFGQGTRLTVV.

The V gene is TRBV5-4, the J gene TRBJ2-3; D perhaps matches TRBD2 (5 bases). The V gene lost 3 bases and the J gene lost 2 bases, with 10 bases spanning the gap. CDR3 length: 14 residues. CDR1 is SGHNT and CDR2 is YYREEE in the germline V gene (reference sequence). The DNA of the CDR3 is TGTGCCAGCAGCTCGGACTCGTTCACAGATACGCAGTATTTT. It encodes CASSSDSFTDTQYF.

The rearrangement joins TRBV7-6 to TRBJ2-2; 15 nucleotides match TRBD2. V lost 4 bases to trimming and J lost 13 bases; unmatched junction nucleotides: 7. Germline CDR1 SGHVS, CDR2 FNYEAQ. The CDR3 spans 15 residues. Here the CDR3 DNA reads TGTGCCAGCAGCTCTGGACTAGCGGGAGGGCTGGGGCTGTTTTTT. Protein product: CASSSGLAGGLGLFF.

The V and J genes are TRBV10-3 and TRBJ2-7, with TRBD2 identical over 7 bases. CDR3 length: 14 amino acids. Trimming at V came to 6 bases and at J to 4 bases, leaving 9 bases not matched to a gene. Germline loops: CDR1 ENHRY, CDR2 SYGVKD. CDR3 region: CAISREGMKYEQYF. The CDR3 bases are TGTGCCATCAGCAGGGAGGGGATGAAGTACGAGCAGTACTTC.

CDR3 in amino acids: CSAGSGGGYTF. The CDR3 DNA follows: TGCAGTGCAGGTTCGGGGGGGGGCTACACCTTC. The chain combines TRBV20-1 with TRBJ1-2, with D possibly TRBD1 on 5 matching bases. The germline CDR1 and CDR2 sequences are DFQATT and SNEGSKA (reference sequence). The V end was cut by 6 bases, the J end by 8 bases, with 13 bases between. CDR3 length: 11 amino acids.

Details on this clone: Different DNA sequences within this sample yield the same CDR3. V is TRBV30 and J is TRBJ1-6; 7 nucleotides line up with TRBD1. V gave up 1 base and J gave up 10 bases; unmatched junction bases: 4. Germline V gene lookup returns CDR1 GTSNPN and CDR2 SVGIG (reference sequence). This CDR3 has 13 residues. The CDR3 nucleotides read TGTGCCTGGAGTGAGGCAGGGGGATCACCCCTCCACTTT. As protein: CAWSEAGGSPLHF.

The CDR3 sequence is CASSQETGGPNEQFF. The CDR3 DNA sequence: TGTGCCAGCAGCCAAGAGACGGGGGGCCCCAATGAGCAGTTCTTC. The rearrangement uses TRBV4-2 and TRBJ2-1, with a possible D match to TRBD2 (7 bases). This CDR3 is built from 15 residues. Trimming pared 0 bases from V and 6 bases from J, leaving 12 bases between. Germline V gene data show CDR1 as LGHNA and CDR2 as YNFKEQ.